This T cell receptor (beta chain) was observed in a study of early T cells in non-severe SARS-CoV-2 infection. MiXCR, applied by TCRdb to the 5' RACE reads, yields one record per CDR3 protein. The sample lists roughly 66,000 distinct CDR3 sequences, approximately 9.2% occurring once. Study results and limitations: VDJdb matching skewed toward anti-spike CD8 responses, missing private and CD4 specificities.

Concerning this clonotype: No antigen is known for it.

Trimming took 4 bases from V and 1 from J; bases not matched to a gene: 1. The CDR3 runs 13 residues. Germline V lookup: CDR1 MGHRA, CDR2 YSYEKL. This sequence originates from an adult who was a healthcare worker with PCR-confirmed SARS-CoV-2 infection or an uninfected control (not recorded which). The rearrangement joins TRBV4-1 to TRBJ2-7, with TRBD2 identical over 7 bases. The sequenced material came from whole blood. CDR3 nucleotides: TGCGCCAGCAGCCCTAGCGGATCCTACGAGCAGTACTTC. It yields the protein CASSPSGSYEQYF.